The 20 T cell receptor beta chains below were found in one sample sequenced in a study of post-analysis software for immune sequencing data. General study findings and limits: Four to six TRBV segments, including TRBV5-6, TRBV5-1 and TRBV20-1, were more frequent in patients than controls.

What these receptors recognize is not known. Carried by the TCR beta cDNA libraries were unique molecular identifiers. TCRdb analysed the PCR reads with MiXCR anew, one entry per CDR3 protein. The repertoire has roughly 540,000 distinct CDR3 sequences, around 34% of them found once; the top ten carry 4.5% to 7.5%. The sample consisted of blood. The receptors originated from a girl under 18 with multiple sclerosis.

Of note for this clonotype: Being one base from a much bigger clone, this may be a read error. This chain uses TRBV9 with TRBJ1-2; no definite D call. The CDR3 is 14 residues long. Germline assignment: CDR1 SGDLS and CDR2 YYNGEE. This CDR3 reads CASSVVREDYGHTF. CDR3 DNA sequence: TGTGCCAGCAGCGTAGTAAGAGAGGACTATGGCCACACCTTC.

CDR3 residues: CASSRAPTGQGDTQYF. CDR3 in DNA: TGTGCCAGCTCCAGAGCCCCGACTGGTCAAGGAGATACGCAGTATTTT. V usage is TRBV25-1 and J usage is TRBJ2-3; D unclear. Germline V gene sequence: CDR1 MGHDK, CDR2 SYGVNS. V lost 8 bases and J lost 5, with 23 bases in between. The CDR3 contains 16 residues.

The chain has TRBV10-3 and TRBJ2-1; D possibly corresponds to TRBD1 (6 bases). There are 14 residues in the CDR3. Trimming pared 7 bases from V and 5 bases from J, leaving 15 bases between. Germline CDR1 and CDR2: ENHRY and SYGVKD. In DNA form, the CDR3 reads TGTGCCATCACCACAGGGAATTGGGACAATGAGCAGTTCTTC. Amino acid sequence: CAITTGNWDNEQFF.

The V gene is TRBV7-2, the J gene TRBJ1-1; D not certain. Per germline, CDR1 SGHTA and CDR2 FQGNSA. V lost 1 base to trimming and J lost 4 bases, with 10 bases between them. The CDR3 spans 14 residues. The CDR3 bases are TGTGCCAGCAGCTTAGTAGTCCAGGTCACTGAAGCTTTCTTT. Translation: CASSLVVQVTEAFF.

The sample holds a few counts of this clonotype. This chain joins TRBV20-1 and TRBJ2-1; possibly TRBD1 for D (5 bases). Trimming left V 5 bases short and J 0 bases short, with 11 bases between. The CDR3 consists of 14 residues. Germline CDR1 and CDR2: DFQATT and SNEGSKA (reference sequence). The CDR3 nucleotides are TGCAGTGCTCCACGACAGTACTCCTACAATGAGCAGTTCTTC. This translates into CSAPRQYSYNEQFF.

In its sample, this clonotype was seen a few times. The chain links TRBV5-1 to TRBJ1-4; D not resolved. The CDR3 has 15 amino acids. V was shortened by 0 bases and J by 4 bases, with 10 bases between the two germline ends. Germline values: CDR1 SGHRS, CDR2 YFSETQ. The CDR3 nucleotides are TGCGCCAGCAGCTTGGATGGGTTTAATAATGAAAAACTGTTTTTT. Translation gives CASSLDGFNNEKLFF. Full variable domain (remainder filled in from reference TRBV5-1 and TRBJ1-4): KAGVTQTPRYLIKTRGQQVTLSCSPISGHRSVSWYQQTPGQGLQFLFEYFSETQRNKGNFPGRFSGRQFSNSRSEMNVSTLELGDSALYLCASSLDGFNNEKLFFGSGTQLSVL.

CDR3 loop: CASSFGQGFETQYF. For the CDR3, the DNA is TGTGCCAGCAGCTTTGGACAGGGGTTCGAGACCCAGTACTTC. The chain has TRBV12-3 or TRBV12-4 and TRBJ2-5, with 9 bases identical to TRBD1. The length of the CDR3 is 14 residues. With V trimmed by 6 bases and J by 5 bases, 7 bases remained unmatched.

This clonotype was seen a few times. J is TRBJ1-2 and V is TRBV20-1; a weak D match, TRBD1 (5 bases). The length of the CDR3 is 13 residues. Between the trimmed V and J ends, which lost 4 bases and 7 bases, there was a span of 16 bases. The germline V gene has CDR1 DFQATT and CDR2 SNEGSKA (reference sequence). CDR3 in DNA: TGCAGTGCTACTCATCGGAGGGACGCTGGCTACACCTTC. Protein: CSATHRRDAGYTF.

This clonotype was observed a few times. This rearrangement joins TRBV3-1 to TRBJ2-2; either TRBD1 or TRBD2 may fit D (5 bases each). Germline CDR1 is LGHDT and CDR2 is YNNKEL (reference sequence). Trimming took off 3 bases at V and 6 bases at J, with 14 bases between the two ends. This CDR3 contains 15 residues. The CDR3 reads CASSHWDDRAGELFF. In DNA form, the CDR3 reads TGTGCCAGCAGCCACTGGGACGATAGGGCCGGGGAGCTGTTTTTT.

The genes are TRBV20-1 and TRBJ1-6, with TRBD1 identical over 8 bases. The V gene end was trimmed by 4 bases and the J gene end by 9 bases; junction bases not matched to a gene: 11. Germline CDR1 DFQATT, CDR2 SNEGSKA (reference sequence). There are 15 residues in the CDR3. DNA for the CDR3: TGCAGTGCTACGACTCAGGGGGCGAATAGTTCACCCCTCCACTTT. Translated: CSATTQGANSSPLHF.

In the case of this clonotype: The germline gene is not matched at one end of the junction; a read error may be the cause. The rearrangement links TRBV29-1 to TRBJ2-1, with D perhaps being TRBD1 or TRBD2 (6 bases each). Per the germline V gene, CDR1 is SQVTM and CDR2 is ANQGSEA. This CDR3 is built from 14 residues. CDR3 in amino acids: CGVEGGSSYNEQFF. The CDR3 DNA is TGTGGCGTTGAAGGGGGGAGCTCCTACAATGAGCAGTTCTTC.

The J gene is TRBJ2-3, the V gene TRBV20-1, with 7 bases matching TRBD2. The V gene's germline CDR1 is DFQATT and CDR2 SNEGSKA (reference sequence). The CDR3 is 14 residues long. V lost 4 bases, J lost 7 bases, and 11 bases stayed unmatched. The CDR3 sequence: CSAILSRGLNTQYF. DNA for the CDR3: TGCAGTGCTATTTTATCCCGGGGACTAAATACGCAGTATTTT.

In this sample, this clonotype turned up many times. The chain is built from TRBV6-5 and TRBJ2-4; weak D call: TRBD2 (5 bases). V was clipped by 5 bases and J by 3 bases, with 17 bases between them. The CDR3 has 16 amino acids. Looked up from germline, CDR1 is MNHEY and CDR2 is SVGAGI. The CDR3 is CASSQLSGMGKNIQYF. CDR3 nucleotide sequence: TGTGCCAGCAGTCAGCTTTCGGGGATGGGCAAAAACATTCAGTACTTC.

The chain is built from TRBV24-1 and TRBJ2-7; 8 bases match TRBD1. The length of the CDR3 is 12 residues. Germline V gene data show CDR1 as KGHDR and CDR2 as SFDVKD. Trimming at V came to 8 bases and at J to 4 bases, leaving 3 bases not matched to a gene. The CDR3 DNA is TGTGCCACCACCTGGACAGGGTACGAGCAGTACTTC. Translated, it gives CATTWTGYEQYF.

A single count supports this clonotype. J is TRBJ1-6 and V is TRBV6-1; TRBD1 aligns across 7 bases. The CDR3 covers 17 residues. The V segment lost 7 bases and the J segment 7 bases; nucleotides outside the gene matches: 16. Germline-derived CDR1 and CDR2 are MNHNS and SASEGT. The CDR3 reads CASIPWAEGAANSPLHF. In DNA form, the CDR3 reads TGTGCCAGCATTCCATGGGCAGAGGGGGCTGCGAATTCACCCCTCCACTTT.

This clonotype was observed a few times. V and J are TRBV6-1 and TRBJ2-7; D is possibly TRBD1 (6 bases). Per the germline V gene, CDR1 is MNHNS and CDR2 is SASEGT. V dropped 6 bases and J dropped 3 bases, with 18 bases sitting between them. The CDR3 runs to 15 residues. This CDR3 is CASRLTSGHHYEQYF. CDR3 coding DNA: TGTGCCAGCAGATTAACTTCGGGACACCACTACGAGCAGTACTTC.

The chain employs TRBV5-1 and TRBJ2-1; D not resolved. V lost 0 bases and J 5 bases, leaving 9 bases between the germline ends. The CDR3 extends over 14 amino acids. Germline CDR1 is SGHRS and CDR2 is YFSETQ. This CDR3 reads CASSLAWRNNEQFF. The DNA for the CDR3 is TGCGCCAGCAGCTTGGCGTGGCGGAACAATGAGCAGTTCTTC.

The table lists this clonotype with a few counts. The chain links TRBV20-1 to TRBJ2-3; no definite D call. The CDR3 contains 12 residues. V was trimmed by 6 bases and J by 2 bases, leaving 9 bases between them. Germline V lookup: CDR1 DFQATT, CDR2 SNEGSKA (reference sequence). The CDR3 sequence is CSAPHNTDTQYF. In DNA, the CDR3 is TGCAGTGCCCCCCACAACACAGATACGCAGTATTTT.

This clonotype came up a few times. This chain links TRBV20-1 with TRBJ2-7; D perhaps matches TRBD2 (6 bases). This CDR3 is built from 12 residues. Germline lookup yields CDR1 DFQATT and CDR2 SNEGSKA (reference sequence). V was cut by 2 bases and J by 6 bases, with 11 bases left in between. CDR3 in amino acids: CSARYPAGEQYF. The DNA of the CDR3 is TGCAGTGCTAGATACCCAGCGGGCGAGCAGTACTTC.

The CDR3 is CASSTEPGEAFF. As DNA, the CDR3 is TGCGCCAGCAGCACCGAGCCGGGAGAAGCTTTCTTT. The chain carries TRBV5-1 and TRBJ1-1; D call uncertain. The CDR3 is 12 amino acids. Per the germline V gene, CDR1 is SGHRS and CDR2 is YFSETQ. V was pared by 4 bases and J by 8 bases, with 12 bases between.